Sequencing of this T cell receptor beta chain was carried out in a study of Ad26.COV2.S vaccination and SARS-CoV-2 variants. The overall study: Donor got 5x10^10 or 1x10^11 viral particles of Ad26.COV2.S.

Treatment in this sample: some 20 received Ad26.COV2.S at low or high dose, single or two shots; 5 received placebo; per-sample allocation not given. It was on day 63 after the first vaccine or placebo injection that samples were taken. Its platform was an Ad26 vector, and its expressed antigen was Wuhan-strain SARS-CoV-2 spike. As to this clone: What it binds is not known.

Here immunoSEQ multiplex PCR was the method, and the copy in TCRdb shows in-frame clones only, minus some. Of hundreds of thousands of clones listed, more than 80% are singletons. Study-wide results and caveats: Estimates derived from TCR breadth and depth analyses may have underestimated total T cell responses.

The CDR3 consists of 13 residues. In germline, CDR1 is LGHNA, CDR2 YNFKEQ. V lost 2 bases to trimming and J lost 8 bases, with 7 bases between them. The receptor was derived from a person aged 18-65 years who received the Ad26.COV2.S COVID-19 vaccine or a placebo. The input for sequencing was peripheral blood, taken in a trial of Ad26.COV2.S vaccine versus placebo. This chain links TRBV4-2 with TRBJ1-6; D uncertain. CDR3 coding DNA: TGTGCCAGCAGCCAAAGTGGGGATTCACCCCTCCACTTT. Translated, it gives CASSQSGDSPLHF.